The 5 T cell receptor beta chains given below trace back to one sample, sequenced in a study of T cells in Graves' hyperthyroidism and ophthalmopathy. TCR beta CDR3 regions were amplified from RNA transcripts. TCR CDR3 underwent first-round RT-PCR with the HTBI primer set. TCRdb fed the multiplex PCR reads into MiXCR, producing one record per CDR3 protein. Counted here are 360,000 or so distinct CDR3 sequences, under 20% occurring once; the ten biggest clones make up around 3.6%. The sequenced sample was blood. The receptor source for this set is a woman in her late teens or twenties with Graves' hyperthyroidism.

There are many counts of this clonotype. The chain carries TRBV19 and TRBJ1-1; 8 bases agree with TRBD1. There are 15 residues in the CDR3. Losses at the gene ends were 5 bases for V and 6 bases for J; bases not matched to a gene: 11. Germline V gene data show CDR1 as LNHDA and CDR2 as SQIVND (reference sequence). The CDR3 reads CASSGQGRLVAEAFF. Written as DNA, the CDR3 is TGTGCCAGTAGTGGACAGGGAAGGCTCGTCGCTGAAGCTTTCTTT.

CDR3: CASSLRGLEAFF. DNA for the CDR3: TGTGCCAGCAGTTTAAGGGGTCTCGAAGCTTTCTTT. The rearrangement uses TRBV12-3 or TRBV12-4 and TRBJ1-1; possibly TRBD1 for D (5 bases). V lost 2 bases, J lost 8 bases, and 9 bases lay in between. This CDR3 is 12 amino acids long.

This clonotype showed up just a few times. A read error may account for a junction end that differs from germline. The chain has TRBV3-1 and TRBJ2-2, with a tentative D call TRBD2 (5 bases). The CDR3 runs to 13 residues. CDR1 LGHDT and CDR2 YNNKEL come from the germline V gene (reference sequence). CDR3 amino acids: CASSQRSSGDLFF. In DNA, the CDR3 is TGTGCCAGCAGCCAACGTAGCTCCGGGGATCTGTTTTTT.

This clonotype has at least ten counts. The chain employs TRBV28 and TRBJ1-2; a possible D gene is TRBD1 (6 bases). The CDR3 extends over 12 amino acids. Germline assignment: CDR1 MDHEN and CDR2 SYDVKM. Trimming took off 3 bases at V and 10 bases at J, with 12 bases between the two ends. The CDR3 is CASSFGGSPYTF. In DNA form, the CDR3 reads TGTGCCAGCAGTTTCGGGGGCAGCCCCTACACCTTC.

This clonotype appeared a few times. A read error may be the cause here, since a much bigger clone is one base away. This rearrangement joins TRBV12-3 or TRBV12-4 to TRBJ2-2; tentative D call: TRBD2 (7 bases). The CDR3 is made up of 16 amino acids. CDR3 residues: CASSLFGGLYTGELCF. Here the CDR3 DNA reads TGTGCCAGCAGTTTATTCGGGGGGCTGTACACCGGGGAGCTGTGTTTT.